The TCR beta chain under discussion was sequenced for a study of Ad26.COV2.S vaccination and SARS-CoV-2 variants. Treatment here: 15 to 20 received Ad26.COV2.S at low or high dose, single or two shots; five or six received placebo; per-sample allocation not given. Samples were taken on day 63 after the first vaccine or placebo injection. The CDR3 extends over 13 amino acids. Between the trimmed V and J ends, which lost 3 bases and 6 bases, there was a span of 12 bases. Looked up from germline, CDR1 is SGHRS and CDR2 is YFSETQ. The method was immunoSEQ multiplex PCR; TCRdb's version includes in-frame clones alone and lacks a portion of them. The sample lists some 480,000 clones; around nine tenths were seen once.

This specimen was peripheral blood, taken in a trial of Ad26.COV2.S vaccine versus placebo. The rearrangement links TRBV5-1 to TRBJ1-2; D remains unclear. This receptor was taken from a person between 18 and 59 years old who received the Ad26.COV2.S COVID-19 vaccine or a placebo. The CDR3 nucleotides read TGCGCCAGCAGCTCAGTGGTGGGCAATGGCTACACCTTC. This encodes CASSSVVGNGYTF.